Included here is one TCR beta chain sequence, with context. The record originates from a study of blood T cells in healthy people across ages. Per-sample PBMC isolation yielded at least 7 million cells. V shed 4 bases and J 1 base; nucleotides not matched to a gene: 10. This CDR3 is built from 17 residues. Germline CDR1 reads SGHTA; CDR2 reads FQGNSA. Through a sample-barcoded 5' primer and a J-beta primer mix, a second PCR was run for 7 to 11 cycles. MiXCR, applied by TCRdb to the 5' RACE reads, yields one record per CDR3 protein. The sample lists approximately 800,000 distinct CDR3 sequences, more than 55% occurring once.

Material: blood. The chain employs TRBV7-2 and TRBJ2-7; 10 bases are shared with TRBD2. This clonotype originated in a man aged 40-50 years in good health. The CDR3 sequence: CASSSSSGSIWSYEQYF. CDR3 DNA: TGTGCCAGCAGCTCCTCTAGCGGGAGTATTTGGTCCTACGAGCAGTACTTC.